This T cell receptor (beta chain) is drawn from a study of OX40 agonist ivuxolimab in advanced cancers. CDR3 length: 16 amino acids. V lost 1 base, J lost 2 bases, and 6 bases stayed unmatched. The germline gives CDR1 SGHTA, CDR2 FQGNSA. Sequencing was performed with immunoSEQ multiplex PCR; in TCRdb, only in-frame clones are kept and a portion is missing. The sample includes under 95,000 clones, approximately 89% of them seen just once. The receptor's source is an adult with an advanced solid tumor such as melanoma, head and neck, liver or kidney cancer. Sequenced here: CD4+ or CD8+ T cells sorted from blood, sampled in a trial of the OX40 agonist ivuxolimab. The chain employs TRBV7-2 and TRBJ2-5, with 8 bases matching TRBD2. The CDR3 here is CASSLESGRPQETQYF. CDR3 coding DNA: TGTGCCAGCAGCTTAGAAAGCGGGAGACCGCAAGAGACCCAGTACTTC.